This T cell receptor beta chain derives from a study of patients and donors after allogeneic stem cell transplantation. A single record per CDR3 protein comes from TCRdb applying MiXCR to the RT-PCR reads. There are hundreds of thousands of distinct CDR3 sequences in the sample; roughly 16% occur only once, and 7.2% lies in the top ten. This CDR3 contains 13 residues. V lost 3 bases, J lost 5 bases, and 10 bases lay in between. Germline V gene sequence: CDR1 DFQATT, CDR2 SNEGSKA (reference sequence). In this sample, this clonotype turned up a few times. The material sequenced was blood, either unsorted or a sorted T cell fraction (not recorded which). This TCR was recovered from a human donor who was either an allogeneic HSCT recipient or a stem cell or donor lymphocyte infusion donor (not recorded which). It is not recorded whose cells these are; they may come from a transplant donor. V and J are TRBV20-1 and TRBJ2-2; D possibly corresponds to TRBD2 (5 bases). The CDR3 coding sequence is TGCAGTGCTAGGGACGGGAAGACCGGGGAGCTGTTTTTT. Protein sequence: CSARDGKTGELFF.